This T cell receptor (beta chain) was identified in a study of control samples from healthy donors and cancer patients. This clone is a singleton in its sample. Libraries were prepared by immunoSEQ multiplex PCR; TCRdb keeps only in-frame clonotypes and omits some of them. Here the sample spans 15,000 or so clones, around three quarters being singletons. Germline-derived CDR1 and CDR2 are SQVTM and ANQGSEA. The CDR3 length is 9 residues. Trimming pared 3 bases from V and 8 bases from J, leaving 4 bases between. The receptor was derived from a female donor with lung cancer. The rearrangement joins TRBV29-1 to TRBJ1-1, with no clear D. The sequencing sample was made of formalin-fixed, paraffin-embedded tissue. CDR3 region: CSVDQEAFF. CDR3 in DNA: TGCAGCGTTGATCAAGAAGCTTTCTTT. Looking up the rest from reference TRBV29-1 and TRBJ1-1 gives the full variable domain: SAVISQKPSRDICQRGTSLTIQCQVDSQVTMMFWYRQQPGQSLTLIATANQGSEATYESGFVIDKFPISRPNLTFSTLTVSNMSPEDSSIYLCSVDQEAFFGQGTRLTVV.